This entry lists 28 T cell receptor beta chains sequenced from one sample in a study of early T cells in non-severe SARS-CoV-2 infection (dated by TCRdb to about 2021). The protocol used for the library was 5' RACE. The reads were generated on a NextSeq 500. Clones were called with MiXCR by TCRdb after fastp trimmed the public reads at Q25, and only in-frame beta chains were retained. Rows with a matching CDR3 protein are joined into one entry that keeps the most common DNA and genes. Within this sample are about 17,000 distinct CDR3 sequences, with around 5.1% of them counted one time only. The ten largest clones represent more than 6% of the sample. The sequencing sample was made of whole blood. The receptors stem from an adult who was a healthcare worker with PCR-confirmed SARS-CoV-2 infection or an uninfected control (not recorded which).

Sample share makes this clonotype medium-sized. V gene TRBV7-9 combines with J gene TRBJ2-1; 10 bases match TRBD1. J lost 2 bases, V lost 4 bases, and 8 bases had no gene match. This CDR3 has 17 amino acids. The germline V gene has CDR1 SEHNR and CDR2 FQNEAQ (reference sequence). The CDR3 DNA reads TGTGCCAGCAGCTCTACGACCGGGACAGGGGCCTACAATGAGCAGTTCTTC. Residues: CASSSTTGTGAYNEQFF.

In its sample, this clonotype is medium-sized. This rearrangement joins TRBV27 to TRBJ2-5; D remains ambiguous. V was shortened by 10 bases and J by 2 bases, with 17 bases between the two germline ends. CDR3 length: 14 residues. The germline gives CDR1 MNHEY, CDR2 SMNVEV (reference sequence). This chain's CDR3 is CATKYPLGQETQYF. The CDR3 bases are TGTGCCACCAAATACCCGCTAGGACAAGAGACCCAGTACTTC.

This clonotype was observed at least ten times. V is TRBV10-1 and J is TRBJ2-5; D remains unclear. CDR1 and CDR2 (germline): WNHNN, SYGVQD (reference sequence). Trimming left V 3 bases short and J 5 bases short, with 13 bases between. The CDR3 loop spans 14 amino acids. CDR3 residues: CASSDTEREETQYF. The CDR3 region has the DNA TGCGCCAGCAGTGACACAGAGAGAGAGGAGACCCAGTACTTC.

The V call is TRBV20-1, the J call TRBJ2-7, with 8 positions matching TRBD2. CDR1 and CDR2 (germline): DFQATT, SNEGSKA (reference sequence). There are 12 residues in the CDR3. The V and J ends lost 5 bases and 3 bases, in that order; junction bases with no gene match: 3. The CDR3 loop is CSALGRDYEQYF. The CDR3, as DNA: TGCAGTGCTCTCGGGAGGGACTACGAGCAGTACTTC.

This clonotype was seen repeatedly, ten times or more. The V call is TRBV24-1, the J call TRBJ2-1; TRBD1 aligns across 9 bases. CDR1 and CDR2 (germline): KGHDR, SFDVKD. The trim removed 4 bases at V and 9 bases at J, leaving 12 bases unmatched. This CDR3 region has 16 residues. The chain's CDR3 is CATSDRRDRAIIEQFF. CDR3 coding DNA: TGTGCCACCAGTGACCGCCGGGACAGGGCAATCATTGAGCAGTTCTTC.

This clonotype is classed as medium-sized (0.01 to 0.1%). V is TRBV6-2 or TRBV6-3 and J is TRBJ2-7; 8 bases are a match to TRBD2. The CDR3 loop spans 16 amino acids. The V gene's germline CDR1 is MNHEY and CDR2 SVGEGT. The V and J ends lost 0 bases and 8 bases, in that order; junction bases with no gene match: 12. The CDR3 protein is CASSYSAGGFNLQQYV. The DNA for the CDR3 is TGTGCCAGCAGTTACTCGGCGGGGGGATTCAATTTGCAGCAGTACGTC.

This clonotype was seen at least ten times. The V call is TRBV12-3 or TRBV12-4, the J call TRBJ2-5; tentative D call: TRBD2 (7 bases). Deletions cut 5 bases from V and 2 bases from J, with 27 bases between. The CDR3 has 19 residues. DNA for the CDR3: TGTGCCAGCAGTCATCGTTACCGAGGAGGGGGGGCGATTCAAGAGACCCAGTACTTC. Translation: CASSHRYRGGGAIQETQYF.

This clonotype was observed at least ten times. The V call is TRBV3-1, the J call TRBJ2-2; D gene unclear. Trimming took 1 base from V and 4 from J, leaving 19 bases between them. There are 18 residues in the CDR3. The germline CDR1 and CDR2 sequences are LGHDT and YNNKEL (reference sequence). CDR3 amino acids: CASSQGIPGPGATGELFF. The CDR3, as DNA: TGTGCCAGCAGCCAAGGGATTCCTGGGCCGGGCGCCACCGGGGAGCTGTTTTTT.

By sample fraction, this clonotype is medium-sized. The V call is TRBV12-5, the J call TRBJ2-1, with D possibly TRBD2 on 5 matching bases. V shed 6 bases and J shed 5 bases, with 11 bases lying between them. The CDR3 spans 13 residues. The V gene's germline CDR1 is LGHNT and CDR2 FRNRAP. CDR3 sequence: CASGLATDNEQFF. In DNA, the CDR3 is TGTGCTAGTGGGCTAGCTACCGACAATGAGCAGTTCTTC.

This clonotype was detected only a few times. The CDR3 here is CASSIMTAGETQYF. The CDR3 DNA is TGTGCCAGTAGTATTATGACAGCTGGGGAGACCCAGTACTTC. The chain joins TRBV19 to TRBJ2-5; D might be TRBD1 (5 bases). CDR3 size: 14 residues. Germline V lookup: CDR1 LNHDA, CDR2 SQIVND (reference sequence). The ends were cut back, 3 bases at V and 5 bases at J, with 13 bases in the middle.

This clonotype has at least ten counts. The V and J genes are TRBV6-2 or TRBV6-3 and TRBJ2-7, with 8 bases lining up with TRBD2. The junction had 6 bases not matched to a gene; V was cut back by 2 bases and J by 6 bases. The CDR3 consists of 14 residues. Germline V gives CDR1 MNHEY, CDR2 SVGEGT. The CDR3 region is CASSYGGTSGEQYV. The CDR3 DNA reads as TGTGCCAGCAGTTACGGGGGGACTAGTGGCGAGCAGTACGTC.

Ten or more counts support this clonotype. The V gene is TRBV7-9, the J gene TRBJ2-3; 9 positions agree with TRBD2. CDR3 size: 16 residues. CDR1 and CDR2 from the germline V gene are SEHNR and FQNEAQ (reference sequence). Trimming took 3 bases from V and 5 from J; bases not matched to a gene: 9. The DNA of the CDR3 is TGTGCCAGCAGCTTTGCGAGTAGCGGGAGACTAGATACGCAGTATTTT. This sequence encodes CASSFASSGRLDTQYF.

This chain connects TRBV11-2 to TRBJ2-2, with D perhaps TRBD1 or TRBD2 (5 bases each). CDR3 length: 17 residues. Trimming took 4 bases from V and 7 from J, leaving 22 bases between them. The germline gives CDR1 SGHAT, CDR2 FQNNGV. CDR3 protein: CASSSTPLRGQSGELFF. CDR3 nucleotide sequence: TGTGCCAGCAGCTCCACCCCGCTCCGGGGCCAAAGCGGGGAGCTGTTTTTT.

This clonotype is classed as medium-sized (0.01 to 0.1%). This chain joins TRBV4-2 and TRBJ2-7; maybe TRBD1 (5 bases). V was shortened by 6 bases and J by 2 bases, with 17 bases between the two germline ends. CDR3 size: 15 residues. Germline V gene lookup returns CDR1 LGHNA and CDR2 YNFKEQ. CDR3 nucleotide sequence: TGTGCCAGCAGTCATATACAACAGGAGACCTACGAGCAGTACTTC. Translated: CASSHIQQETYEQYF.

This clonotype occurred a few times. The chain couples TRBV7-2 to TRBJ2-3; D gene ambiguous. The V gene lost 2 bases and the J gene lost 2 bases, with 11 bases spanning the gap. The germline CDR1 and CDR2 sequences are SGHTA and FQGNSA. This CDR3 has 15 amino acids. CDR3 amino acids: CASSLSIHNTDTQYF. CDR3 nucleotide sequence: TGTGCCAGCAGCTTATCGATCCACAACACAGATACGCAGTATTTT.

In its sample, this clonotype was seen a few times. Compared with germline, one end of the junction differs, possibly owing to a read error. The chain carries TRBV7-7 and TRBJ2-5; 7 bases match TRBD2. Germline V gene lookup returns CDR1 SSHAT and CDR2 FNYEAQ (reference sequence). There are 14 residues in the CDR3. CDR3 in amino acids: CASSLGGGKETQYF. The CDR3 DNA follows: TGTGCTAGCAGTTTGGGGGGAGGGAAAGAGACCCAGTACTTC.

In its sample, this clonotype was seen many times. This rearrangement joins TRBV30 to TRBJ1-5; no firm D call. The germline gives CDR1 GTSNPN, CDR2 SVGIG (reference sequence). V was shortened by 2 bases and J by 4 bases, with 9 bases between the two germline ends. This CDR3 region has 13 residues. The CDR3: CAWSQQLNQPQHF. The CDR3 DNA follows: TGTGCCTGGAGTCAACAGCTTAATCAGCCCCAGCATTTT.

This clonotype was recorded at least ten times. The V gene is TRBV29-1, the J gene TRBJ2-1; 12 bases map to TRBD2. From germline, CDR1 is SQVTM and CDR2 ANQGSEA. The CDR3 extends over 11 amino acids. The chain's CDR3 is CRGTSGNEQFF. CDR3 sequence (DNA): TGCAGAGGGACTAGCGGGAATGAGCAGTTCTTC.

This clonotype was counted ten times or more. The genes are TRBV29-1 and TRBJ2-1; D unclear. The CDR3 loop spans 15 amino acids. V was clipped by 4 bases and J by 0 bases, with 13 bases between them. In germline, CDR1 is SQVTM, CDR2 ANQGSEA. The CDR3 DNA is TGCAGCGTTGCTGTACCCAGGACCTCCTACAATGAGCAGTTCTTC. This gives the protein CSVAVPRTSYNEQFF.

The rearrangement links TRBV4-3 to TRBJ2-3; possibly TRBD1 for D (6 bases). The CDR3 has 15 amino acids. Trimming took 2 bases from V and 1 from J, leaving 10 bases between them. The germline gives CDR1 LGHNA, CDR2 YSLEER. The CDR3 nucleotides read TGCGCCAGCAGCCAAACAGGGATTGGCACAGATACGCAGTATTTT. It codes for CASSQTGIGTDTQYF.

This clonotype was seen at least ten times. This sequence joins TRBV5-4 and TRBJ2-7, with 7 positions matching TRBD2. V trimming: 2 bases; J trimming: 6 bases; junction bases outside the gene matches: 5. Germline CDR1 is SGHNT and CDR2 is YYREEE (reference sequence). This CDR3 region has 13 residues. This chain's CDR3 is CASSFPGGSEQYF. The CDR3 DNA follows: TGTGCCAGCAGCTTCCCGGGAGGAAGCGAGCAGTACTTC.

This clonotype is medium-sized (0.01 to 0.1%) within its sample. This chain links TRBV6-5 with TRBJ1-6; 9 bases map to TRBD1. The ends lost 2 bases at V and 7 bases at J; junction bases unmatched: 6. The CDR3 is 16 residues long. Looked up from germline, CDR1 is MNHEY and CDR2 is SVGAGI. CDR3 in DNA: TGTGCCAGCAGTTACGGGACAGGGTCTTGGAATTCACCCCTCCACTTT. Encoded protein: CASSYGTGSWNSPLHF.

This clonotype was seen many times. The rearrangement uses TRBV5-1 and TRBJ1-1; D perhaps matches TRBD1 (5 bases). This CDR3 region has 14 residues. Trimming took 0 bases from V and 5 from J, leaving 11 bases between them. CDR1 and CDR2 from the germline V gene are SGHRS and YFSETQ. CDR3 DNA sequence: TGCGCCAGCAGCTTGGGTATCCCAGGGACTGAAGCTTTCTTT. Translation: CASSLGIPGTEAFF. Looking up the rest from reference TRBV5-1 and TRBJ1-1 gives the full variable domain: KAGVTQTPRYLIKTRGQQVTLSCSPISGHRSVSWYQQTPGQGLQFLFEYFSETQRNKGNFPGRFSGRQFSNSRSEMNVSTLELGDSALYLCASSLGIPGTEAFFGQGTRLTVV.

The J gene is TRBJ2-5, the V gene TRBV6-6; D gene ambiguous. Germline CDR1 reads MNHNY; CDR2 reads SVGAGI (reference sequence). V dropped 2 bases and J dropped 1 base, with 2 bases sitting between them. CDR3 length: 12 amino acids. In nucleotides, the CDR3 is TGTGCCAGCAGTTACACCCAAGAGACCCAGTACTTC. Translation: CASSYTQETQYF.

J is TRBJ2-1 and V is TRBV10-1; 8 bases align to TRBD1. Looked up from germline, CDR1 is WNHNN and CDR2 is SYGVQD (reference sequence). The V segment lost 9 bases and the J segment 5 bases; nucleotides outside the gene matches: 6. This CDR3 contains 13 residues. DNA for the CDR3: TGCGCCAGTACCCGGGACAGGAACAATGAGCAGTTCTTC. This gives the protein CASTRDRNNEQFF.

There are many counts of this clonotype. The V call is TRBV6-1, the J call TRBJ2-7; 7 bases align to TRBD2. The germline CDR1 and CDR2 sequences are MNHNS and SASEGT. Losses at the gene ends were 3 bases for V and 5 bases for J; bases not matched to a gene: 7. CDR3 length: 14 amino acids. This CDR3 reads CASSEPSGTHEQYF. CDR3 coding DNA: TGTGCCAGCAGTGAGCCCAGCGGGACCCACGAGCAGTACTTC.

In this sample, this clonotype turned up many times. The V call is TRBV28, the J call TRBJ2-7; D ambiguous. The CDR3 runs 13 residues. Germline CDR1 and CDR2: MDHEN and SYDVKM. V gave up 1 base and J gave up 1 base, with 5 bases separating them. CDR3 sequence reads: CASSLLQSYEQYF. CDR3 sequence (DNA): TGTGCCAGCAGTTTATTACAGTCCTACGAGCAGTACTTC.

In this sample, this clonotype turned up many times. This chain connects TRBV4-2 to TRBJ2-1; maybe TRBD2 (6 bases). The CDR3 extends over 15 amino acids. V was clipped by 5 bases and J by 0 bases, with 11 bases between them. Germline-derived CDR1 and CDR2 are LGHNA and YNFKEQ. The CDR3 is CASSFDGSSYNEQFF. DNA for the CDR3: TGTGCCAGCAGCTTCGACGGGAGCTCCTACAATGAGCAGTTCTTC.